This T cell receptor (beta chain) was sequenced in a study of glioma-infiltrating T cells. This CDR3 comprises 15 residues. CDR1 is KGHSH, CDR2 LQKENI, per germline. On this clonotype itself: Germline and junction disagree at one end, which may indicate a read error.

TCR alpha and beta CDR3 regions were amplified from RNA using iRepertoire nested multiplex PCR. One entry per CDR3 protein, called by TCRdb with MiXCR from the multiplex PCR reads. The sample comprises roughly 190,000 distinct CDR3 sequences, more than 25% of which are singletons, and around 20% rests with the top ten. What was sequenced was glioma tissue, nonneoplastic brain tissue, or PBMCs (not recorded which). V is TRBV18 and J is TRBJ1-1; TRBD1 agrees at 9 bases. This sequence originates from a human donor with low-grade glioma or glioblastoma, undergoing nonglioma brain surgery, or in good health (not recorded which). In nucleotides, the CDR3 is TGTGCCAGCTCACCCTCACAGGGGGCGGAGACTGAAGCTTCCTTT. As protein: CASSPSQGAETEASF. The variable domain in full, with the rest retrieved from reference TRBV18 and TRBJ1-1, is NAGVMQNPRHLVRRRGQEARLRCSPMKGHSHVYWYRQLPEEGLKFMVYLQKENIIDESGMPKERFSAEFPKEGPSILRIQQVVRGDSAAYFCASSPSQGAETEASFGQGTRLTVV.